This T cell receptor (beta chain) was identified during a study of cytomegalovirus exposure and HLA in healthy donors (dated by TCRdb to 2015 to 2018). As for the study more broadly: According to an earlier analysis of a few hundred of the donors, 150 million to 200 million T cells yielded over 90 million unique TCR beta sequences and about 300 Gb of sequence data. Class I and class II HLA loci were covered by the typing at four-digit resolution. The study combined high-throughput TCR immunosequencing, statistical association of individual TCRs with disease status, and machine learning to predict cytomegalovirus infection status. The study profiled the T cell repertoires of 500 to 800 subjects by immunosequencing and related them to cytomegalovirus serostatus. Among about 390 genotyped donors of the cohort, an average of approximately 250,000 unique TCR beta nucleotide sequences were sequenced per donor, roughly 20% of them non-productive. All discovery cohort repertoires had been generated using a single sequencing platform. Donor age, sex, ethnicity and CMV serostatus were collected together with the repertoire data. Of the 350 to 450 genotyped donors, over 65% fell in the genetic ancestry cluster associated with self-reported Caucasian donors. In a later genetic analysis, genome-wide SNP genotypes for 398 of the 666 donors were used, and that subset was treated as a discovery cohort. The number of donors typed differed by locus, with roughly 629-640 for A, B, C, DRB1 and DQB1, around 560 for DQA1, some 570 for DPA1, and some 440 for DPB1. Four or five DR-DQ haplotypes were handled as single units for association and clustering because linkage in the cohort was strong. Besides the first cohort of 550 to 750 subjects, a separate validation cohort made up of over 95 different subjects was used. The study aimed to test whether signatures of past pathogen exposure could be identified by cataloging public T cell receptors. Rather than using new phenotypic data, the later analysis identified candidate immune exposures from TCR beta sequences and from how often those sequences occurred across donors. An earlier analysis of about 620 of the donors applied high-throughput TCR beta sequencing to assess whether each TCR beta V gene segment acted as functional or pseudogenic. An early release covering roughly 600 HLA-typed donors comprised approximately 290 gigabases of sequencing data and around 85 million unique TCR sequences. A later analysis re-examined previously published TCR beta repertoires from about 700 donors and added high-resolution HLA genotyping to investigate patterns of TCR occurrence. The paper as a whole reports these results and caveats: Strong co-occurrence of HLA alleles, especially DR and DQ, made assigning TCR associations to individual alleles difficult. In a later analysis, the rate of TCR association differed among HLA loci, with DRB1 alleles having the most associated TCRs and HLA-C alleles having the fewest. In a later genetic analysis, fewer N-insertions in productive TCRs were reported among donors in an Asian-associated ancestry cluster than the roughly 700-donor mean. Most TCR sequences were seen in very few donors, while some public TCRs were found in many individuals. A total of fewer than 200 TCR beta chains were listed by the study as associated with cytomegalovirus. Most CMV-associated TCR beta chains appeared to be HLA-restricted in a later analysis, and the HLA associations seemed to be driven largely by CMV exposure. The only immune exposure information available for the cohort was CMV serostatus. Only TCR beta chains were sequenced in this cohort, and the absence of alpha or paired-chain data limited detectable features. In an earlier analysis of around 600 of the donors, most TCR beta V segments appeared in productive rearrangements about 87% or about 30% of the time, broadly matching IMGT annotations. The classifier was reported to diagnose cytomegalovirus status with high specificity and sensitivity in both the original and validation cohorts. Specific HLA alleles were associated with 15,000 to 20,000 TCR beta sequences at a false discovery rate of 0.05 in a later analysis. The presence/absence analyses assumed that sequencing depth was roughly uniform across donors, and that assumption may not be true. Because some donors lacked HLA typing at each locus, the association tests relied only on the typed subset. A later analysis found that HLA-associated TCR beta chains were more clonally expanded and had lower generation probabilities than equally common non-associated chains. A cluster of highly shared sequence variants was judged likely to be a technical artifact of the sequencing pipeline. Linkage disequilibrium might explain the correlated functional status among segregating V segments, but an unknown experimental factor could not be excluded. The earlier analysis of a few hundred of the donors excluded 15 to 20 rarely observed V segments, including chromosome 9 orphons, because counts were too low. In a later genetic analysis, a missense DCLRE1C variant was associated with V-gene and J-gene trimming of TCR beta chains, and the association was replicated in an independent cohort. Several of the top co-occurrence clusters appeared to be linked to parvovirus B19, influenza, CMV and Epstein-Barr virus, according to a later analysis. Three of the identified cytomegalovirus-associated TCR beta chains were confirmed in vitro to be specific for cytomegalovirus antigens. It was suggested by the authors that the approach could potentially be generalized to other disease states and immunological phenotypes. A further reported finding was that TCR beta sequences accurately predicted the HLA-A and HLA-B alleles for most subjects in the first cohort.

The library came from the immunoSEQ multiplex PCR assay. A mixture of 60 forward primers for TCR Vbeta segments and 13 reverse primers for TCR Jbeta segments was used in the multiplex PCR. Amplification of the CDR3 region of rearranged TCR beta genes was performed with a multiplex PCR assay on genomic DNA. The Illumina HiSeq System was used to sequence the amplified TCR beta libraries as 87-base-pair reads. The authors' analysis ran thus. In a later analysis, tens of millions of unique TCR beta chains were counted across the roughly 670 repertoires, and approximately 11 million of these chains were shared by at least two donors. Raw reads were error-corrected and collapsed into unique sequences with a nearest-neighbor algorithm that merged closely related sequences to remove PCR and sequencing errors. To assign V, D and J gene segments, CDR3 sequences were aligned to IMGT reference sequences. For a sequence to be retained, a match of at least six nucleotides was required to both a V gene segment and a J gene segment. Rearrangements were called productive when the CDR3 lacked stop codons and stayed in frame with V and J; all others were non-productive. Following IMGT convention, CDR3 was defined as the stretch from the second conserved V-encoded cysteine to the conserved J-encoded phenylalanine. The earlier analysis of around 640 of the donors excluded sequences that lacked an unambiguous match to a single V gene segment. An earlier analysis of just under 600 of the donors called V segments functional above 56.7% productive rearrangements and segregating when the between-donor standard deviation exceeded 5%. A statistical classification framework was built for diagnosing cytomegalovirus status from the catalog of TCR beta chain sequences. V and J gene assignment, in a later analysis, came from comparing TCR nucleotide sequences with IMGT/GENE-DB human TR gene sequences. A later analysis assigned CDR3 sequences and most-parsimonious VDJ recombination scenarios with the TCRdist pipeline. In a later analysis, every TCR beta chain was defined by the combination of its CDR3 amino acid sequence and its V-gene family, and reads without a unique V-gene family were dropped. As a way to deal with suspected cross-contamination and a sequencing artifact, a later analysis dropped roughly 620 nucleotide sequences that were highly shared and had low generation probability. A later analysis calculated a clonal expansion index for each public chain from normalized within-repertoire ranks of inferred template counts. A later analysis computed generation probabilities with a VDJ recombination model fitted to out-of-frame rearrangements, and checked the results against IGoR. Hypergeometric tests were used in a later analysis to score TCR-TCR, TCR-HLA and TCR-CMV co-occurrence, with a repertoire-size bias correction applied to the TCR pairs. A later analysis estimated false discovery rates by permuting HLA or CMV assignments 20 times. In a later analysis, co-occurring TCRs were grouped using DBSCAN, with TCRdist sequence similarity added in when clustering inside HLA-allele-positive subsets. Co-occurrence clustering excluded repertoires with fewer than 30,000 or more than 120,000 public chains, plus five with anomalous nucleotide sharing. TCRdb re-hosts the immuneACCESS table, in-frame sequences only. Its copies lack some clones; in the studies checked, an unresolved V gene accounts for under half of them, and the cause for the rest is not known. The DNA gave D and trimming, while V, J and clone size come from that table. This sample is represented by about 150,000 clones; more than 75% of them were singletons. The ten largest clonotypes hold 3% to 4% of the sample.

Points on this clone: Its cognate antigen has yet to be identified. Base qualities are not at hand, and no much larger clone is one base apart.

The cohort comprised some 730 healthy bone marrow donors. All cohort members were sampled while nominally healthy, although unrecorded immune exposures were likely present. CMV serostatus was positive for more than 250 and negative for about 55% of the roughly 670 cohort members, and was not recorded for this donor. A peripheral blood sample was provided by each donor, and peripheral blood mononuclear cells were used for TCR beta sequencing. Genomic DNA was extracted from the blood cell samples with the Qiagen DNeasy Blood Extraction Kit. The TCR sequence derives from a human donor in good health. Input material: PBMCs.

The bases read TGTGCCAGTTTCCTGGGGACAGGGTTCCTCGTCTACGAGCAGTACTTC. Its translation reads: CASFLGTGFLVYEQYF. The V and J segments used are TRBV5-5 and TRBJ2-5, with 9 middle bases fitting TRBD1. TRBJ2-7 matches the DNA end more closely, so the J call is doubtful. The germline V gene (reference sequence) sets CDR1 to SGHKS and CDR2 to YYEKEE. The CDR3, cysteine through phenylalanine, is 16 amino acids long. Just the 48-base CDR3 DNA is kept, in frame starting at base 1.